The 3 T cell receptor beta chains below come from one sample, sequenced in a study of post-analysis software for immune sequencing data. Unique molecular identifiers had been added to the TCR beta cDNA libraries. Each CDR3 protein gets one entry after TCRdb re-called the PCR reads with MiXCR. The sample contains approximately 660,000 distinct CDR3 sequences, approximately 59% of which appear only once. The antigens of these receptors remain unknown. Overall study results and limits: Roughly five TRBV segments were more frequent in patients than controls; TRBV5-6, TRBV5-1 and TRBV20-1 belonged to this group.

Sequenced material: blood. The receptors were sampled from a girl between 2 and 10 years old with multiple sclerosis.

This sequence joins TRBV5-1 and TRBJ2-3; TRBD2 might be the D (6 bases). CDR1 and CDR2 from the germline V gene are SGHRS and YFSETQ. The CDR3 is 13 amino acids. V was trimmed by 4 bases and J by 5 bases, leaving 11 bases between them. The CDR3 coding sequence is TGCGCCAGCAGCGCGGGAAGAAGAGATACGCAGTATTTT. Its protein is CASSAGRRDTQYF.

This chain uses TRBV7-6 with TRBJ2-4; 13 bases are shared with TRBD2. This CDR3 region has 20 residues. Trimming at V came to 0 bases and at J to 1 base, leaving 9 bases not matched to a gene. Germline V gene data show CDR1 as SGHVS and CDR2 as FNYEAQ. CDR3 nucleotide sequence: TGTGCCAGCAGCTTAGCCCCCCGACTAGCGGGGGGCGGTGCCAAAAACATTCAGTACTTC. Its protein product is CASSLAPRLAGGGAKNIQYF.

The chain recombines TRBV5-1 with TRBJ2-5; unclear D gene. Germline values: CDR1 SGHRS, CDR2 YFSETQ. The ends were cut back, 2 bases at V and 2 bases at J, with 7 bases in the middle. CDR3 length: 13 amino acids. The CDR3 reads CASSFGDQETQYF. In DNA, the CDR3 is TGCGCCAGCAGCTTCGGAGATCAAGAGACCCAGTACTTC.